Listed here are 28 T cell receptor beta chains from one sample, sequenced in a study of T cell responses to AZD1222 COVID-19 vaccine. TCRdb keeps only in-frame clones here, not all; method: immunoSEQ multiplex PCR. The sample carries 95,000 to 150,000 clones, roughly 93% recorded once. This specimen consisted of peripheral blood, obtained on day 0 of AZD1222 vaccination. The source is an adult in good health.

The V and J genes are TRBV5-4 and TRBJ2-3; 9 positions match TRBD2. CDR1 is SGHNT and CDR2 is YYREEE in the germline V gene (reference sequence). CDR3 size: 16 residues. Trimming took 2 bases from V and 1 from J; bases not matched to a gene: 5. CDR3 residues: CASSLGGRVGTDTQYF. In DNA, the CDR3 is TGTGCCAGCAGCTTAGGCGGGAGGGTCGGCACAGATACGCAGTATTTT.

This chain connects TRBV19 to TRBJ1-4, with a weak D call TRBD1 (5 bases). CDR1 and CDR2 from the germline V gene are LNHDA and SQIVND (reference sequence). This CDR3 has 15 residues. V lost 5 bases and J 5 bases, leaving 15 bases between the germline ends. The CDR3 region is CASSPRGTQNEKLFF. DNA for the CDR3: TGTGCCAGTAGTCCCAGAGGGACTCAGAATGAAAAACTGTTTTTT.

The genes are TRBV4-3 and TRBJ1-4; D is possibly TRBD1 (6 bases). The V end was cut by 1 base, the J end by 6 bases, with 12 bases between. This CDR3 has 15 amino acids. Germline CDR1 LGHNA, CDR2 YSLEER. DNA for the CDR3: TGCGCCAGCAGCCAAGCAGGGGACTTTTATGAAAAACTGTTTTTT. Encoded protein: CASSQAGDFYEKLFF.

This clone was seen just once. The J gene is TRBJ2-5, the V gene TRBV11-3, with D possibly matching TRBD1 (6 bases). CDR3 length: 17 amino acids. The V and J ends lost 1 base and 4 bases respectively, with 19 bases between them. Per the germline V gene, CDR1 is SGHNT and CDR2 is YENEEA. The CDR3 bases are TGTGCCAGCAGCTTAGGGGCGACAGGATCATCGGGAGAGACCCAGTACTTC. Its translation: CASSLGATGSSGETQYF.

The gene calls are TRBV12-3 or TRBV12-4 and TRBJ1-1, with D unclear. Trimming cost V 5 bases and J 7 bases, with 14 bases left between them. CDR3 length equals 13 residues. The CDR3 nucleotides read TGTGCCAGCAGTCCCGACCCAGTAAGTGAAGCTTTCTTT. It is translated as CASSPDPVSEAFF.

With respect to this clone: At the DNA level, this CDR3 is encoded by other sequences in the same sample as well. The V gene is TRBV5-6, the J gene TRBJ1-2; D ambiguous. CDR1 is SGHDT and CDR2 is YYEEEE in the germline V gene. The CDR3 covers 12 residues. The V end lost 0 bases, the J end lost 5 bases, and 5 bases lay between the germline ends. The CDR3 coding sequence is TGTGCCAGCAGCTTGGTAGGATATGGCTACACCTTC. This gives the protein CASSLVGYGYTF. Looking up the rest from reference TRBV5-6 and TRBJ1-2 gives the full variable domain: DAGVTQSPTHLIKTRGQQVTLRCSPKSGHDTVSWYQQALGQGPQFIFQYYEEEERQRGNFPDRFSGHQFPNYSSELNVNALLLGDSALYLCASSLVGYGYTFGSGTRLTVV.

The gene calls are TRBV5-5 and TRBJ1-2; 7 nucleotides line up with TRBD1. V gave up 0 bases and J gave up 4 bases; unmatched junction bases: 6. The CDR3 extends over 15 amino acids. Germline CDR1 and CDR2: SGHKS and YYEKEE (reference sequence). For the CDR3, the DNA is TGTGCCAGCAGCTTGGGGCAGGGGGATCTCTATGGCTACACCTTC. Its protein product is CASSLGQGDLYGYTF.

The rearrangement joins TRBV21-1 to TRBJ2-7. TRBV21-1 is recorded as a pseudogene. The CDR3 has 10 residues. In DNA form, the CDR3 reads TGTGCCAGCAGAAGATACGAGCAGTACGTC. It codes for CASRRYEQYV.

The chain links TRBV5-6 to TRBJ2-1; D might be TRBD1 (6 bases). Trimming removed 3 bases from V and 7 bases from J, with 20 bases in between. The germline V gene encodes CDR1 SGHDT and CDR2 YYEEEE. CDR3 length equals 16 residues. The DNA for the CDR3 is TGTGCCAGCAGCTGGGGGCCAGCCCGCGGCGATAATGAGCAGTTCTTC. Its protein product is CASSWGPARGDNEQFF.

The chain uses TRBV7-3 and TRBJ1-1; D not resolved. Trimming pared 5 bases from V and 1 base from J, leaving 8 bases between. The CDR3 totals 13 residues. CDR1 and CDR2 from the germline V gene are SGHTA and FQGTGA. The CDR3: CASSPSPNTEAFF. The CDR3 DNA reads TGTGCCAGCAGCCCCAGCCCGAACACTGAAGCTTTCTTT.

This chain uses TRBV5-8 with TRBJ1-5; perhaps TRBD1 as D (6 bases). The CDR3 contains 13 residues. The ends were cut back, 5 bases at V and 7 bases at J, with 13 bases in the middle. CDR1 and CDR2 from the germline V gene are SGHTS and YDEGEE. The CDR3 region is CASRRGAQQPQHF. The DNA for the CDR3 is TGTGCCAGCAGGAGGGGGGCACAGCAGCCCCAGCATTTT.

CDR3 coding DNA: TGTGCCAGCAGTGACTCCGCGCCTGACGAAGCTTTCTTT. It specifies CASSDSAPDEAFF. The rearrangement joins TRBV19 to TRBJ1-1, with no clear D. Trimming left V 9 bases short and J 8 bases short, with 19 bases between. The CDR3 is 13 residues long. The germline V gene has CDR1 LNHDA and CDR2 SQIVND (reference sequence).

This clone was counted a single time. This chain uses TRBV5-6 with TRBJ2-1; D tentatively fits TRBD1 or TRBD2 (5 bases each). This CDR3 has 15 residues. The V gene lost 1 base and the J gene lost 5 bases, with 13 bases spanning the gap. Germline V gene lookup returns CDR1 SGHDT and CDR2 YYEEEE. CDR3 sequence reads: CASSLRGRRHNEQFF. The CDR3 coding sequence is TGTGCCAGCAGCTTGAGGGGACGGCGACACAATGAGCAGTTCTTC.

The chain joins TRBV4-3 to TRBJ1-2; tentatively, D is TRBD1 (6 bases). Trimming removed 1 base from V and 8 bases from J, with 20 bases in between. CDR3 length: 16 amino acids. Germline CDR1 is LGHNA and CDR2 is YSLEER. CDR3 sequence: CASSQVFPVRGEGYTF. The CDR3 DNA is TGCGCCAGCAGCCAAGTTTTCCCCGTCAGGGGCGAAGGCTACACCTTC.

The genes are TRBV6-5 and TRBJ1-1; D remains unclear. CDR1 MNHEY and CDR2 SVGAGI come from the germline V gene. V dropped 7 bases and J dropped 0 bases, with 15 bases sitting between them. The CDR3 is 15 residues long. CDR3 DNA sequence: TGTGCCAGCACCCCCCTCAGTGCCATGAACACTGAAGCTTTCTTT. Its protein product is CASTPLSAMNTEAFF.

The rearrangement links TRBV3-1 (or the pseudogene TRBV3-2) to TRBJ2-1; TRBD2 agrees at 11 bases. CDR1 and CDR2 (germline): LGHDT, YNNKEL (reference sequence). V lost 3 bases to trimming and J lost 5 bases; unmatched junction nucleotides: 3. The CDR3 has 15 residues. The CDR3 here is CASSHTSGGHNEQFF. CDR3 nucleotides: TGTGCCAGCAGCCATACTAGCGGGGGACACAATGAGCAGTTCTTC.

The V gene is TRBV18, the J gene TRBJ1-1; unclear D gene. CDR3 length equals 13 residues. V lost 0 bases, J lost 1 base, and 3 bases lay in between. CDR1 and CDR2 (germline): KGHSH, LQKENI. In nucleotides, the CDR3 is TGTGCCAGCTCACCACCCCCGAACACTGAAGCTTTCTTT. This codes for CASSPPPNTEAFF.

The chain joins TRBV7-2 to TRBJ2-1; D is unclear. The CDR3 runs to 18 residues. In germline, CDR1 is SGHTA, CDR2 FQGNSA. V was clipped by 1 base and J by 0 bases, with 16 bases between them. The CDR3 protein is CASSLGRWSDHSYNEQFF. As DNA, the CDR3 is TGTGCCAGCAGCTTAGGGCGGTGGAGCGACCACTCCTACAATGAGCAGTTCTTC.

Of note for this clone: Its ends do not fully match the called genes, so a read error is possible. The CDR3 loop is CASSETPLAGLYSEQFF. The CDR3 bases are TGTGCCAGCAGCGAGACCCCACTAGCGGGACTTTACAGTGAGCAGTTCTTC. The chain employs TRBV9 and TRBJ2-1; 10 nucleotides agree with TRBD2. Germline CDR1 is SGDLS and CDR2 is YYNGEE. CDR3 length equals 17 residues.

The gene calls are TRBV6-5 and TRBJ2-1, with D tentatively TRBD2 (5 bases). The CDR3 sequence is 12 residues long. V dropped 1 base and J dropped 10 bases, with 8 bases sitting between them. Germline values: CDR1 MNHEY, CDR2 SVGAGI. The CDR3 bases are TGTGCCAGCAGTTACTTTGCGGGCGAGCAGTTCTTC. Protein sequence: CASSYFAGEQFF.

CDR3 sequence (DNA): TGTGCCAGCAGCCCCGGTGAGGGGACTGAAAAACTGTTTTTT. Translated, it gives CASSPGEGTEKLFF. V and J are TRBV5-4 and TRBJ1-4; D perhaps matches TRBD1 (5 bases). Germline V lookup: CDR1 SGHNT, CDR2 YYREEE (reference sequence). The CDR3 sequence is 14 residues long. With 4 bases removed from V and 7 bases from J, the gap between germline ends came to 14 bases.

The chain is built from TRBV5-1 and TRBJ2-3, with D unresolved. Germline V gene lookup returns CDR1 SGHRS and CDR2 YFSETQ. The CDR3 totals 14 residues. Deletions cut 0 bases from V and 2 bases from J, with 7 bases between. The CDR3 DNA sequence: TGCGCCAGCAGCTTGGGCCAGCTCACAGATACGCAGTATTTT. Translation: CASSLGQLTDTQYF. The full variable domain, its missing parts supplied by reference TRBV5-1 and TRBJ2-3, is KAGVTQTPRYLIKTRGQQVTLSCSPISGHRSVSWYQQTPGQGLQFLFEYFSETQRNKGNFPGRFSGRQFSNSRSEMNVSTLELGDSALYLCASSLGQLTDTQYFGPGTRLTVL.

This clone appeared once. This chain connects TRBV3-1 (or the pseudogene TRBV3-2) to TRBJ1-2; D ambiguous. Trimming stripped 0 bases from V and 4 bases from J, with 6 bases between. Germline assignment: CDR1 LGHDT and CDR2 YNNKEL (reference sequence). The CDR3 length is 13 residues. CDR3 nucleotide sequence: TGTGCCAGCAGCCAAGATACCCCCTATGGCTACACCTTC. Translated, it gives CASSQDTPYGYTF.

The rearrangement joins TRBV11-2 to TRBJ1-4; D is uncertain. CDR3 length: 15 amino acids. The V end was cut by 3 bases, the J end by 0 bases, with 8 bases between. Germline CDR1 is SGHAT and CDR2 is FQNNGV. The CDR3 sequence: CASSLTRSTNEKLFF. As DNA, the CDR3 is TGTGCCAGCAGCTTGACCCGCTCAACTAATGAAAAACTGTTTTTT.

This clone was seen only once. V gene TRBV3-1 (or the pseudogene TRBV3-2) combines with J gene TRBJ2-1; 8 nucleotides line up with TRBD2. The germline V gene encodes CDR1 LGHDT and CDR2 YNNKEL (reference sequence). Trimming cost V 6 bases and J 0 bases; bases outside gene matches: 4. The CDR3 runs 15 residues. The CDR3 here is CASSKSGSSYNEQFF. Written as DNA, the CDR3 is TGTGCCAGCAGTAAAAGCGGGAGCTCCTACAATGAGCAGTTCTTC.

The chain couples TRBV5-1 to TRBJ1-6; TRBD1 matches at 8 bases. Germline assignment: CDR1 SGHRS and CDR2 YFSETQ. This CDR3 is built from 15 residues. V lost 3 bases, J lost 6 bases, and 5 bases stayed unmatched. In DNA form, the CDR3 reads TGCGCCAGCAGCTCGCAGGGGGCGGGTAATTCACCCCTCCACTTT. This translates into CASSSQGAGNSPLHF.

The rearrangement links TRBV7-6 to TRBJ2-2; 9 nucleotides line up with TRBD1. Trimming at V came to 5 bases and at J to 5 bases, leaving 6 bases not matched to a gene. The CDR3 length is 15 residues. In germline, CDR1 is SGHVS, CDR2 FNYEAQ. CDR3 protein: CASSRQGVGTGELFF. CDR3 nucleotide sequence: TGTGCCAGCAGCCGACAGGGGGTGGGAACCGGGGAGCTGTTTTTT. The variable domain in full, with the rest retrieved from reference TRBV7-6 and TRBJ2-2, is GAGVSQSPRYKVTKRGQDVALRCDPISGHVSLYWYRQALGQGPEFLTYFNYEAQQDKSGLPNDRFSAERPEGSISTLTIQRTEQRDSAMYRCASSRQGVGTGELFFGEGSRLTVL.

The chain couples TRBV6-4 to TRBJ1-6; D call uncertain. V was pared by 6 bases and J by 10 bases, with 19 bases between. The CDR3 runs to 15 residues. Germline values: CDR1 MRHNA, CDR2 SNTAGT. The CDR3 here is CASRRSPDGRSPLHF. Here the CDR3 DNA reads TGTGCCAGCAGGCGGTCCCCCGATGGTAGATCACCCCTCCACTTT.